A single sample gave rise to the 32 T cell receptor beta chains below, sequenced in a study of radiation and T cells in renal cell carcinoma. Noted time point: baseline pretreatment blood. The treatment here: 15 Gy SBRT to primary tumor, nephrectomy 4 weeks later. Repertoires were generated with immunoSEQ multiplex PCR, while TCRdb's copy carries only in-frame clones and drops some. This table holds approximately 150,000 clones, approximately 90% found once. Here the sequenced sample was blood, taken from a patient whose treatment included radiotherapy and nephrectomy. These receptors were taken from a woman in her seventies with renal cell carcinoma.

The CDR3 region is CASSPRPGFISDTQYF. CDR3 nucleotide sequence: TGCGCCAGCAGCCCTCGACCAGGGTTTATTTCAGATACGCAGTATTTT. V gene TRBV5-1 combines with J gene TRBJ2-3, with a possible D match to TRBD1 (5 bases). With 4 bases removed from V and 4 bases from J, the gap between germline ends came to 19 bases. This CDR3 has 16 residues. Germline V gene data show CDR1 as SGHRS and CDR2 as YFSETQ.

CDR3 bases: TGTGCCAGCAGCCAAGGTTTCCGAGGACAGGGGCAAGAGACCCAGTACTTC. Translating it yields CASSQGFRGQGQETQYF. V usage is TRBV14 and J usage is TRBJ2-5, with TRBD1 identical over 9 bases. This CDR3 spans 17 amino acids. With 1 base clipped from V and 2 bases from J, the junction kept 8 bases outside the gene matches. CDR1 SGHDN and CDR2 FVKESK come from the germline V gene.

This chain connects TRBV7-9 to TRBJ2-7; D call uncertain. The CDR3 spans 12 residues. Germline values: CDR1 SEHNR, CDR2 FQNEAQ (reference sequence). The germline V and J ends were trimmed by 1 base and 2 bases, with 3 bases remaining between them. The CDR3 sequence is CASSLGTYEQYF. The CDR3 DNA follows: TGTGCCAGCAGCTTAGGGACCTACGAGCAGTACTTC.

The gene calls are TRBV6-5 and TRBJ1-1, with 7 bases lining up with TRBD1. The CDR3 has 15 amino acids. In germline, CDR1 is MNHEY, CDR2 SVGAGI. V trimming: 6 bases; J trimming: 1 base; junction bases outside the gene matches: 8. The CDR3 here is CASRPRTGSNTEAFF. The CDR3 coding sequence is TGTGCCAGCAGACCACGGACAGGATCGAACACTGAAGCTTTCTTT.

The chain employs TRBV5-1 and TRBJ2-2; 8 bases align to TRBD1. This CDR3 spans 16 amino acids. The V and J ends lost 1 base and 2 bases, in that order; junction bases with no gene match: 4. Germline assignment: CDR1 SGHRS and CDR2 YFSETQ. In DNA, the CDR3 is TGCGCCAGCAGCTTGACACAGGGGGACAACACCGGGGAGCTGTTTTTT. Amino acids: CASSLTQGDNTGELFF.

CDR3 sequence: CASATLRVLPNEQFF. The CDR3 DNA reads as TGTGCCAGCGCCACCCTGAGGGTCTTACCCAATGAGCAGTTCTTC. The chain links TRBV6-5 to TRBJ2-1; D might be TRBD2 (5 bases). Trimming took off 8 bases at V and 6 bases at J, with 20 bases between the two ends. CDR3 size: 15 residues. Germline CDR1 MNHEY, CDR2 SVGAGI.

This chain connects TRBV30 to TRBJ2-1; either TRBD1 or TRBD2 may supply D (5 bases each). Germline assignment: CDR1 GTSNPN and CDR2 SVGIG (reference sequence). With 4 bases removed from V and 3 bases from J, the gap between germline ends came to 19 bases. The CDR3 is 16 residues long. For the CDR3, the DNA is TGTGCCTGGACCCGACGGGGCGGTATAGGCTACAATGAGCAGTTCTTC. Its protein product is CAWTRRGGIGYNEQFF.

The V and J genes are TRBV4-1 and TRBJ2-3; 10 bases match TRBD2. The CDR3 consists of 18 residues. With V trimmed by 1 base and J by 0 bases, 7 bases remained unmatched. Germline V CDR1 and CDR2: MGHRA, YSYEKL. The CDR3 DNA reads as TGCGCCAGCAGCCAAGGTGCTAGCGGGGGAACAAGCACAGATACGCAGTATTTT. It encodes CASSQGASGGTSTDTQYF.

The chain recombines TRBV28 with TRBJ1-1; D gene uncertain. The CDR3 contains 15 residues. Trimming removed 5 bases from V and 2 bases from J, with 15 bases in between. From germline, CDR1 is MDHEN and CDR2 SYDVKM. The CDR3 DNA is TGTGCCAGCAGTCCCCATGGCAGGACCAACACTGAAGCTTTCTTT. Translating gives CASSPHGRTNTEAFF.

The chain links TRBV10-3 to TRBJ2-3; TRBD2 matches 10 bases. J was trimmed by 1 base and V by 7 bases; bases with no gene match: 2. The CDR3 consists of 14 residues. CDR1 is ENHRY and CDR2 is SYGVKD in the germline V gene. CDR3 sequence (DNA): TGTGCCATCAAAGCGGGGGGGCGCACAGATACGCAGTATTTT. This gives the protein CAIKAGGRTDTQYF.

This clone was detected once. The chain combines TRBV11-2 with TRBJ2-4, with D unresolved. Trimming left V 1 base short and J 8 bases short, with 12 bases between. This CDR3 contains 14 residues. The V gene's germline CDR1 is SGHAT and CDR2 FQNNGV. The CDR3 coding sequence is TGTGCCAGCAGCTTAGGGGCCAATGAGGACATTCAGTACTTC. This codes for CASSLGANEDIQYF.

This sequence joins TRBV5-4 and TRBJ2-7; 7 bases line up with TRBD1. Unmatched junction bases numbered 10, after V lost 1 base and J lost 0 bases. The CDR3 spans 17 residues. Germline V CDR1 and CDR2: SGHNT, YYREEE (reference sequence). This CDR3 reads CASSLKFLQGRSYEQYF. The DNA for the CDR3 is TGTGCCAGCAGCTTGAAATTTCTACAGGGGCGCTCCTACGAGCAGTACTTC.

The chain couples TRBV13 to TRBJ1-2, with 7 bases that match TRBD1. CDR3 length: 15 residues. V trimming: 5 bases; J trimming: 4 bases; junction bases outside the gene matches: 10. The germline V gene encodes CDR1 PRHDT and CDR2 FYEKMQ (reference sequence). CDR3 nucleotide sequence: TGTGCCAGCAGCAGAGTACAGGGGCGTCGCTATGGCTACACCTTC. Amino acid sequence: CASSRVQGRRYGYTF.

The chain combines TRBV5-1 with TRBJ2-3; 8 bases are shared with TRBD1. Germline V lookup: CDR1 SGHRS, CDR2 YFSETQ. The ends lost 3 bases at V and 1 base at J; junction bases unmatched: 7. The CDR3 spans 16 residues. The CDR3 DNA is TGCGCCAGCAGCTCTGGACAGGGACGAGGCACAGATACGCAGTATTTT. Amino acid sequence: CASSSGQGRGTDTQYF.

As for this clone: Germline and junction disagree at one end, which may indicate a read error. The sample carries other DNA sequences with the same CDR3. Written as DNA, the CDR3 is TGTGCCAGCAGTTACGTGCCGCAGGGCGCCTACGAGCAATACTTC. Its translation: CASSYVPQGAYEQYF. The V and J genes are TRBV6-5 and TRBJ2-7; D might be TRBD1 (5 bases). Germline V gives CDR1 MNHEY, CDR2 SVGAGI. The CDR3 is 15 residues long.

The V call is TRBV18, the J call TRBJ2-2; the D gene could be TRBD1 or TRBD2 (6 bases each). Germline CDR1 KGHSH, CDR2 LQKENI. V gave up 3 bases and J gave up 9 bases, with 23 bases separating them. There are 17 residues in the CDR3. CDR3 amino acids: CASSPPGAATGNRELFF. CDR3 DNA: TGTGCCAGCTCACCCCCGGGGGCGGCGACGGGGAATCGGGAGCTGTTTTTT.

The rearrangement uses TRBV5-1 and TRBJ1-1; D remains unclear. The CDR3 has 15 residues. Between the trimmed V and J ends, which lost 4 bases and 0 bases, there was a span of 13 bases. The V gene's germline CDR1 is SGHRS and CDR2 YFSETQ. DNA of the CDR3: TGCGCCAGCAGCCGACGGACGGAAATGAACACTGAAGCTTTCTTT. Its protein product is CASSRRTEMNTEAFF.

The CDR3 DNA reads as TGTGCCAGCAGCTTAGCGGCAGGGATCGAGACCCAGTACTTC. It is translated as CASSLAAGIETQYF. J is TRBJ2-5 and V is TRBV7-2; a weak D match, TRBD1 (5 bases). The length of the CDR3 is 14 residues. Germline V lookup: CDR1 SGHTA, CDR2 FQGNSA. V dropped 0 bases and J dropped 5 bases, with 10 bases sitting between them.

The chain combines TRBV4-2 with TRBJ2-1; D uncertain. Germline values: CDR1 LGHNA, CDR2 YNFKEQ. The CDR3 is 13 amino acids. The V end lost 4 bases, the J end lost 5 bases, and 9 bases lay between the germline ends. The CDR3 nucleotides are TGTGCCAGCAGCCCCAACCCCCACAATGAGCAGTTCTTC. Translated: CASSPNPHNEQFF.

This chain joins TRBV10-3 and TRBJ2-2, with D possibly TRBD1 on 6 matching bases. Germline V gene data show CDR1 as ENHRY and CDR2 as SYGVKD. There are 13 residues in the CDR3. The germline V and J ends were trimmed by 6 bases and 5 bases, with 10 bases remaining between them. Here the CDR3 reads CAISTGRTGELFF. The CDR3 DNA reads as TGTGCCATCAGCACAGGGCGGACCGGGGAGCTGTTTTTT.

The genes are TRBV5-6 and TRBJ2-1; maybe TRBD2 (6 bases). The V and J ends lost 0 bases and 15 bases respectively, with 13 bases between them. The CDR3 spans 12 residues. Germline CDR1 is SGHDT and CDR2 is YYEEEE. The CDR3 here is CASSLAGSGGFF. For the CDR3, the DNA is TGTGCCAGCAGCTTGGCCGGGAGTGGGGGGTTCTTC. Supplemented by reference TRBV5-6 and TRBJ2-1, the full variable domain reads DAGVTQSPTHLIKTRGQQVTLRCSPKSGHDTVSWYQQALGQGPQFIFQYYEEEERQRGNFPDRFSGHQFPNYSSELNVNALLLGDSALYLCASSLAGSGGFFGPGTRLTVL.

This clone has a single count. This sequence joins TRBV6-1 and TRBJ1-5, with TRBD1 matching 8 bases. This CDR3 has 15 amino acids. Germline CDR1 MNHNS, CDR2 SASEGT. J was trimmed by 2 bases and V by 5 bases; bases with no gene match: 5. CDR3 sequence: CASSLGTGGNQPQHF. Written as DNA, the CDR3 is TGTGCCAGCAGTCTAGGGACAGGTGGCAATCAGCCCCAGCATTTT.

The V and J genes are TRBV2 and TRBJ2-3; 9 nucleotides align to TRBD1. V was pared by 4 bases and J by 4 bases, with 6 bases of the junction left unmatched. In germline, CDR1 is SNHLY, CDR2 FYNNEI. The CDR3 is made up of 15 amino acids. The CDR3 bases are TGTGCCAGCAGTGCGGACAGGGGAGCGGCAGATACGCAGTATTTT. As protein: CASSADRGAADTQYF.

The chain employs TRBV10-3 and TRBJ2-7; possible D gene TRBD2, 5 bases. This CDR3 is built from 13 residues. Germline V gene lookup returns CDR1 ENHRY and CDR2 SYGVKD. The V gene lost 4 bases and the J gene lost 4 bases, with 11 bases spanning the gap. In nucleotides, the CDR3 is TGTGCCATCAGTGGCGGGCCTCCATACGAGCAGTACTTC. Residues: CAISGGPPYEQYF.

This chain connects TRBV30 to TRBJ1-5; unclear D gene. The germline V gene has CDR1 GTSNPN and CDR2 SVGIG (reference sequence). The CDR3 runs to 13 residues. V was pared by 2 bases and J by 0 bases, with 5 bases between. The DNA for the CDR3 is TGTGCCTGGAGTTCGGGTAGCAATCAGCCCCAGCATTTT. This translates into CAWSSGSNQPQHF.

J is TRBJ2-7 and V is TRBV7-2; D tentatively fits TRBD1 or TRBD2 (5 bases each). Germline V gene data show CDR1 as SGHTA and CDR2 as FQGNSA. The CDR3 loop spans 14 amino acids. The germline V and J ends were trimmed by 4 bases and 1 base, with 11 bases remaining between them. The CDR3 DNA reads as TGTGCCAGCAGCTCAGGGACCCGTTCCTACGAGCAGTACTTC. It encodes CASSSGTRSYEQYF.

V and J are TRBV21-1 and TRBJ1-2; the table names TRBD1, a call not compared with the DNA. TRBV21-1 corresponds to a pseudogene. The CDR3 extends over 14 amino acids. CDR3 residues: CASSSPGGAYGYTF. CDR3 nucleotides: TGTGCCAGCAGCTCTCCAGGGGGCGCTTATGGCTACACCTTC.

CDR3 region: CASSFLTGTSGVAKNIQYF. CDR3 sequence (DNA): TGTGCCAGTAGTTTCTTGACCGGGACTAGCGGGGTAGCCAAAAACATTCAGTACTTC. The chain combines TRBV19 with TRBJ2-4; 13 bases are shared with TRBD2. Trimming cost V 5 bases and J 0 bases; bases outside gene matches: 10. This CDR3 contains 19 residues. The germline V gene encodes CDR1 LNHDA and CDR2 SQIVND (reference sequence).

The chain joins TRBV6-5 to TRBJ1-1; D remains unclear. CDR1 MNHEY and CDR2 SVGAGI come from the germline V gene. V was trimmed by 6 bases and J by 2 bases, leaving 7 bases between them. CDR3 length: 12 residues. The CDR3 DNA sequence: TGTGCCAGCAGCACCATCAACACTGAAGCTTTCTTT. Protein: CASSTINTEAFF.

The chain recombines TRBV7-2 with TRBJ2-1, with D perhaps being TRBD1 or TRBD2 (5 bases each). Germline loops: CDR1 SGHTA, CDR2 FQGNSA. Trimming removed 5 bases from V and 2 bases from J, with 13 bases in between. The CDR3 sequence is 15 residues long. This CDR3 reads CASSGGWFAYNEQFF. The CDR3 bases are TGTGCCAGCAGCGGGGGATGGTTCGCCTACAATGAGCAGTTCTTC. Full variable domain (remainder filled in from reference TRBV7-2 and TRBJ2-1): GAGVSQSPSNKVTEKGKDVELRCDPISGHTALYWYRQSLGQGLEFLIYFQGNSAPDKSGLPSDRFSAERTGGSVSTLTIQRTQQEDSAVYLCASSGGWFAYNEQFFGPGTRLTVL.

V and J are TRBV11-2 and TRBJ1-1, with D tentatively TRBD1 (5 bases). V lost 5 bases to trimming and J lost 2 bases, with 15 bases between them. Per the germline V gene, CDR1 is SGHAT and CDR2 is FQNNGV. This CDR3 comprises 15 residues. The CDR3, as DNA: TGTGCCAGCAGCCAACCAGTGGGACCAAACACTGAAGCTTTCTTT. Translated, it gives CASSQPVGPNTEAFF. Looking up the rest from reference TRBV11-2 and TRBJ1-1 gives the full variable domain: EAGVAQSPRYKIIEKRQSVAFWCNPISGHATLYWYQQILGQGPKLLIQFQNNGVVDDSQLPKDRFSAERLKGVDSTLKIQPAKLEDSAVYLCASSQPVGPNTEAFFGQGTRLTVV.

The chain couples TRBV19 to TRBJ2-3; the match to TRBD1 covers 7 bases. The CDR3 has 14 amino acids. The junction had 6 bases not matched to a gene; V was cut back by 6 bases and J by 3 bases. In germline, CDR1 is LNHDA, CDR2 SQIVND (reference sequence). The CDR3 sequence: CASSPDRVTDTQYF. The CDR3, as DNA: TGTGCCAGTAGCCCTGACAGGGTAACAGATACGCAGTATTTT.